The 9 T cell receptor beta chains below all came from one sample that was sequenced in a study of shared clonotypes between healthy human individuals. Clones were read by immunoSEQ multiplex PCR, and TCRdb kept only the in-frame ones, dropping some. The table lists about 1 million clones, around four fifths of them singletons, with 1.4% to 1.5% in the top ten. The sample taken for sequencing was memory CD4+ T cells sorted from blood. The subset denotes: CD45RA-negative fraction. These receptors all come from a man aged 18-30 years in good health.

The count of this clone is one. V gene TRBV5-1 combines with J gene TRBJ2-2; 9 nucleotides match TRBD2. The CDR3 consists of 17 residues. Trimming at V came to 4 bases and at J to 6 bases, leaving 13 bases not matched to a gene. Germline V lookup: CDR1 SGHRS, CDR2 YFSETQ. The CDR3 bases are TGCGCCAGCAGCCCACGGACTGGACTAGCGACCCCCGGGGAGCTGTTTTTT. Translating gives CASSPRTGLATPGELFF.

This chain uses TRBV29-1 with TRBJ1-4; D ambiguous. Trimming cost V 5 bases and J 1 base, with 8 bases left between them. The germline CDR1 and CDR2 sequences are SQVTM and ANQGSEA. The CDR3 consists of 13 residues. Here the CDR3 DNA reads TGCAGCGTTTGTAGGGTAACTAATGAAAAACTGTTTTTT. This translates into CSVCRVTNEKLFF.

The chain links TRBV4-1 to TRBJ1-2; D is perhaps TRBD1 (6 bases). This CDR3 comprises 13 residues. Germline V gene sequence: CDR1 MGHRA, CDR2 YSYEKL. V shed 0 bases and J shed 5 bases, with 7 bases lying between them. The CDR3 spells CASSQEQGYGYTF. The CDR3 DNA reads TGCGCCAGCAGCCAAGAACAGGGTTATGGCTACACCTTC.

The table lists this clone with a few counts. The sample carries other DNA sequences with the same CDR3. The gene calls are TRBV2 and TRBJ2-7; 9 positions agree with TRBD2. V shed 4 bases, J shed 0 bases, and the junction held 1 base outside the gene matches. Germline assignment: CDR1 SNHLY and CDR2 FYNNEI. The CDR3 extends over 14 amino acids. As DNA, the CDR3 is TGTGCCAGCAGTGGACTAGCGGCCTCCTACGAGCAGTACTTC. Translating gives CASSGLAASYEQYF.

The V and J genes are TRBV18 and TRBJ1-1, with D perhaps TRBD1 (5 bases). The V and J ends lost 3 bases and 5 bases respectively, with 25 bases between them. The CDR3 covers 18 residues. Germline V gene lookup returns CDR1 KGHSH and CDR2 LQKENI. The DNA for the CDR3 is TGTGCCAGCTCACCGAGCGGGGGACTTAGTAGGGGTTGGACTGAAGCTTTCTTT. Residues: CASSPSGGLSRGWTEAFF.

The chain links TRBV9 to TRBJ2-2, with D maybe TRBD1 (6 bases). CDR1 SGDLS and CDR2 YYNGEE come from the germline V gene. CDR3 length equals 14 residues. Trimming pared 5 bases from V and 4 bases from J, leaving 12 bases between. DNA for the CDR3: TGTGCCAGCAGTTTCCTCAGGGGCACCGGGGAGCTGTTTTTT. Translated, it gives CASSFLRGTGELFF.

This clone was seen just once. The V call is TRBV7-9, the J call TRBJ2-5; D tentatively fits TRBD1 or TRBD2 (6 bases each). The CDR3 sequence is 13 residues long. Trimming took 2 bases from V and 9 from J, leaving 13 bases between them. Germline V lookup: CDR1 SEHNR, CDR2 FQNEAQ (reference sequence). CDR3 region: CASSLRLGGSQYF. CDR3 DNA sequence: TGTGCCAGCAGCTTACGGTTAGGGGGGTCCCAGTACTTC.

V is TRBV7-9 and J is TRBJ2-1, with D unclear. The V and J ends lost 2 bases and 8 bases respectively, with 7 bases between them. From germline, CDR1 is SEHNR and CDR2 FQNEAQ (reference sequence). This CDR3 is built from 12 residues. The CDR3 region has the DNA TGTGCCAGCAGCTTATCCGCCTATGAGCAGTTCTTC. Its translation: CASSLSAYEQFF.

The chain joins TRBV10-3 to TRBJ1-6; D is undetermined. CDR3 size: 17 residues. V lost 4 bases, J lost 0 bases, and 13 bases lay in between. The V gene's germline CDR1 is ENHRY and CDR2 SYGVKD. CDR3: CAISASGSSSYNSPLHF. The CDR3, as DNA: TGTGCCATCAGTGCATCTGGTTCCAGCTCCTATAATTCACCCCTCCACTTT.